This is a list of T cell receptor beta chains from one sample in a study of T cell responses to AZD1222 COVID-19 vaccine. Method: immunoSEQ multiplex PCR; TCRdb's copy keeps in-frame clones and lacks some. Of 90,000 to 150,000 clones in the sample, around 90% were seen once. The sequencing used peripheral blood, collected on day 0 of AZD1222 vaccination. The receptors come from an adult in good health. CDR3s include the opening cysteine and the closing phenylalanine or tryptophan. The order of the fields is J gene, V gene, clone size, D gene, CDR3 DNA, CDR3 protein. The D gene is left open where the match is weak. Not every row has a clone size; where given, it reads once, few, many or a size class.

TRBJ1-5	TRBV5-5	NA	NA	TGTGCCAGCAGTTTTGGGGGGGACAATCAGCCCCAGCATTTT	CASSFGGDNQPQHF
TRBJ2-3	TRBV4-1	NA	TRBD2	TGCGCCAGCAGCCAAGAGTCTAGCGGGGTCTTAGATACGCAGTATTTT	CASSQESSGVLDTQYF
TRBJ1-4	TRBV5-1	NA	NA	TGCGCCAGCAGCACCGGCGGGGTCCTCGGGGAAAAACTGTTTTTT	CASSTGGVLGEKLFF
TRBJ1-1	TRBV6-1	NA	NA	TGTGCCAGCAGTGAACAGTTGAACACTGAAGCTTTCTTT	CASSEQLNTEAFF
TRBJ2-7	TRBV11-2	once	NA	TGTGCCAGCAGCCCAGGGCACTACGAGCAGTACTTC	CASSPGHYEQYF
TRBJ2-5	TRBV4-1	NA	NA	TGCGCCAGCAGCCCCGGGCCATTGGGGGGGACCCAGTACTTC	CASSPGPLGGTQYF
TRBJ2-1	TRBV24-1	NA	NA	TGTGCCACCAGTGATTCCGCCCCCTACAATGAGCAGTTCTTC	CATSDSAPYNEQFF
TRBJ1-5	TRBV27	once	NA	TGTGCCAGCAGTTTGGGCGGGGGGCCCCAGCATTTT	CASSLGGGPQHF
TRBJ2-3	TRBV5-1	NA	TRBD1	TGCGCCAGCAGCTTGTTGGGACAGGGAGGAATTCGGGCAGATACGCAGTATTTT	CASSLLGQGGIRADTQYF
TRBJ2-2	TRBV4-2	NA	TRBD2	TGTGCCAGCAGCCAAGATACACTAGCGGGGATTTTCGGGGAGCTGTTTTTT	CASSQDTLAGIFGELFF
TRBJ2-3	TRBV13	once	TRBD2	TGTGCCAGCAGCCCCCGTTGGGAAGGGACTACTAGCACAGATACGCAGTATTTT	CASSPRWEGTTSTDTQYF
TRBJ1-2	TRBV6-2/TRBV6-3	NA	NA	TGTGCCAGCAGTTGGGGACCGCAGGGAAGCTACACCTTC	CASSWGPQGSYTF
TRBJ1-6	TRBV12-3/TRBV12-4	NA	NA	TGTGCCAGCAAGGGAGGGCGGTCACCCCTCCACTTT	CASKGGRSPLHF
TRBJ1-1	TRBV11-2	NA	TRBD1	TGTGCCAGCAGCCCCGGGACAGACTACACTGAAGCTTTCTTT	CASSPGTDYTEAFF
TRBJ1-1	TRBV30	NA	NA	TGTGCCTGGAGTTTAGACGGGAAGGGCACTGAAGCTTTCTTT	CAWSLDGKGTEAFF
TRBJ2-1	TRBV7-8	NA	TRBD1	TGTGCCAGCAGCTTAACCCTGGGCAGGGGGCATGGGAACAATGAGCAGTTCTTC	CASSLTLGRGHGNNEQFF
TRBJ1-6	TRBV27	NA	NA	TGTGCCAGCAGTTTATCAGACAGAATCTCCTATAATTCACCCCTCCACTTT	CASSLSDRISYNSPLHF
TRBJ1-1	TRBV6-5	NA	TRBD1	TGTGCCAGCAGGGTGACAGGGATTAGTGAAGCTTTCTTT	CASRVTGISEAFF
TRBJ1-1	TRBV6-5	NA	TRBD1	TGTGCCAGCAGTCCTCGGACAGGTCGCAACACTGAAGCTTTCTTT	CASSPRTGRNTEAFF
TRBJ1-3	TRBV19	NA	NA	TGTGCCAGTATAGAGAGAACCCGAAACACCATATATTTT	CASIERTRNTIYF
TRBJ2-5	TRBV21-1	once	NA	TGTGCCAGCAGCATACAAGAAGGGACTAGCGAAGAGACCCAGTACTTC	CASSIQEGTSEETQYF
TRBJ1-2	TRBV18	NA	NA	TGTGCCAGCTCAGGGGACGTCTTTGGCTACACCTTC	CASSGDVFGYTF
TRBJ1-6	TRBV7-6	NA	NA	TGTGCCAGCAGCTTAGAGGGGAAGGAGAATTCACCCCTCCACTTT	CASSLEGKENSPLHF
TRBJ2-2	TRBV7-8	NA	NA	TGTGCCAGCAGCTGGGGGCTCGCGAACACCGGGGAGCTGTTTTTT	CASSWGLANTGELFF
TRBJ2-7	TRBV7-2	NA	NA	TGTGCCAGCAGCTTAGCGAAACAGGGCGAGCAGTACTTC	CASSLAKQGEQYF
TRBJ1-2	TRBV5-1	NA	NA	TGCGCCAGCAGCGGGGGCGGGTATGGCTACACCTTC	CASSGGGYGYTF
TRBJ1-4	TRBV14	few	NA	TGTGCCAGCAGCCGAAGTTTTAATGAAAAACTGTTTTTT	CASSRSFNEKLFF